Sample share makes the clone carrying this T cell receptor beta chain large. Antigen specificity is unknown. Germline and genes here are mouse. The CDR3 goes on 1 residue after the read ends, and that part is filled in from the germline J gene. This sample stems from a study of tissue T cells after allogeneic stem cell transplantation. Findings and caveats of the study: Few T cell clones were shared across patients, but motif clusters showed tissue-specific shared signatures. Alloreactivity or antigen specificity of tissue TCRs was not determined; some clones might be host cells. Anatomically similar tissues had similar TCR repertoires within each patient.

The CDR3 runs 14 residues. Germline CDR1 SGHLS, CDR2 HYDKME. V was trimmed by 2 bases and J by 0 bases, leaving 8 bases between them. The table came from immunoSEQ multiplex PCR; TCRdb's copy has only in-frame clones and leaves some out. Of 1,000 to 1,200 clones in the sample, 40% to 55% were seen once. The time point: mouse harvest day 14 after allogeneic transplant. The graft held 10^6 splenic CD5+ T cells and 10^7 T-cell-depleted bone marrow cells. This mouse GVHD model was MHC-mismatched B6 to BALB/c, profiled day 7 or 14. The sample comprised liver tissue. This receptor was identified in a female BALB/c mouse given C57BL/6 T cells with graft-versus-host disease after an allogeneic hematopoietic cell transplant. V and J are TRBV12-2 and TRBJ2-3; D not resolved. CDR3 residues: CASSQRLSAETLYF. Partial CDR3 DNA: TGTGCCAGCTCTCAAAGACTTAGTGCAGAAACGCTGTAT.